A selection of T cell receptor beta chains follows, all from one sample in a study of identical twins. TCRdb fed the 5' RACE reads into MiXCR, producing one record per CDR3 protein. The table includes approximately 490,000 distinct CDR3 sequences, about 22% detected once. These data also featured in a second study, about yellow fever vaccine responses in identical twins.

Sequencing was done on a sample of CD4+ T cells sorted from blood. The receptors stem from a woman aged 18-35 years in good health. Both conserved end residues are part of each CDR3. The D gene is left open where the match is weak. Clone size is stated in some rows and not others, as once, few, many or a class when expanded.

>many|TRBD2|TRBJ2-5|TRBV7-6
CASSFTSGSHETQYF
TGTGCCAGCAGCTTTACTAGCGGGAGCCACGAGACCCAGTACTTC
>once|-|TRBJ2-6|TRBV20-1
CSAWVGKGNVLTF
TGCAGTGCTTGGGTCGGAAAGGGCAACGTCCTGACTTTC
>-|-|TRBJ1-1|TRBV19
CASSIGFLRVRETEAFF
TGTGCCAGTAGTATAGGTTTTCTGAGGGTCCGGGAGACTGAAGCTTTCTTT
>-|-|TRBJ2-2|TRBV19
CASSGDWGTGELFF
TGTGCCAGTAGCGGGGATTGGGGAACCGGGGAGCTGTTTTTT
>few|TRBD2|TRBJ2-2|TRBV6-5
CASSYVGRWTSGTGELFF
TGTGCCAGCAGTTACGTTGGACGCTGGACTAGCGGCACCGGGGAGCTGTTTTTT
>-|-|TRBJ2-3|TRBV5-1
CASRAGTTSTDTQYF
TGCGCCAGCAGGGCCGGGACAACTAGCACAGATACGCAGTATTTT
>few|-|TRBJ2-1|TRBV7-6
CASGTGLYNEQFF
TGTGCCAGTGGGACTGGATTGTACAATGAGCAGTTCTTC
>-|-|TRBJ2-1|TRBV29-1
CSVTIQGIGEQFF
TGCAGCGTTACAATCCAGGGGATTGGTGAGCAGTTCTTC
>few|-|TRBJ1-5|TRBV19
CASTGRNQPQHF
TGTGCCAGTACAGGGCGCAATCAGCCCCAGCATTTT
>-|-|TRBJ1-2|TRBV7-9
CASWTMVYGYTF
TGTGCCAGCTGGACCATGGTCTATGGCTACACCTTC
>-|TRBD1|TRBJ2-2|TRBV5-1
CASGGTGPSYNTGELFF
TGCGCCAGCGGCGGGACAGGACCAAGTTATAACACCGGGGAGCTGTTTTTT
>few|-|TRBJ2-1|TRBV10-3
CAIGLSNEQFF
TGTGCCATTGGACTTAGTAATGAGCAGTTCTTC
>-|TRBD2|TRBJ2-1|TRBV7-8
CASSLGLPLAGASYNEQFF
TGTGCCAGCAGCTTAGGGCTACCATTAGCGGGAGCCTCCTACAATGAGCAGTTCTTC
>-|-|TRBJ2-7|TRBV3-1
CASSPTGFEQYF
TGTGCCAGCAGCCCGACAGGATTCGAGCAGTACTTC
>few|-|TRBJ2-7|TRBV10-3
CAISDKGPTYEQYF
TGTGCCATCAGTGATAAGGGTCCTACCTACGAGCAGTACTTC
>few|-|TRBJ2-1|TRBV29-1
CSVVKVAGSYNEQFF
TGCAGCGTTGTTAAAGTAGCAGGCTCCTACAATGAGCAGTTCTTC
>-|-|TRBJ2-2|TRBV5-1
CASKGASNTGELFF
TGCGCCAGCAAGGGAGCGTCGAACACCGGGGAGCTGTTTTTT
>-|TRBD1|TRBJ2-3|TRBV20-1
CSARRQGVTDTQYF
TGCAGTGCTCGACGACAGGGGGTCACAGATACGCAGTATTTT
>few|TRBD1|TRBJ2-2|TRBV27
CASSLAETGPGGELFF
TGTGCCAGCAGTTTAGCCGAGACAGGGCCCGGCGGGGAGCTGTTTTTT
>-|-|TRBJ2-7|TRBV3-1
CASSQGGGGGAYHEQYF
TGTGCCAGCAGCCAAGGAGGGGGCGGGGGAGCCTACCACGAGCAGTACTTC
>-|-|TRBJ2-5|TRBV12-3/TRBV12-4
CASSLWGAQETQYF
TGTGCCAGCAGTTTATGGGGGGCACAAGAGACCCAGTACTTC
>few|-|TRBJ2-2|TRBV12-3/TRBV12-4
CASSGFSNTGELFF
TGTGCCAGCTCAGGGTTTTCGAACACCGGGGAGCTGTTTTTT
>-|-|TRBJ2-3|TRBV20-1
CSARAGSPDTQYF
TGCAGTGCTAGAGCCGGAAGCCCAGATACGCAGTATTTT
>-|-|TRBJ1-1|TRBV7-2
CASSLAIGRTEAFF
TGTGCCAGCAGCTTAGCGATAGGGCGGACTGAAGCTTTCTTT
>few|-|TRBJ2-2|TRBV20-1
CSAPLGVRPGELFF
TGCAGTGCCCCACTGGGGGTTCGCCCCGGGGAGCTGTTTTTT
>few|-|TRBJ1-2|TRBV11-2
CASSALGDARGYGYTF
TGTGCCAGCAGCGCCCTGGGGGACGCCCGAGGCTATGGCTACACCTTC
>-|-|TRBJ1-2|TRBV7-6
CASSLEEQYGYTF
TGTGCCAGCAGCTTAGAGGAGCAGTATGGCTACACCTTC
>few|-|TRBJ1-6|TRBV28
CASSFSGRYNSPLHF
TGTGCCAGCAGTTTTTCAGGGCGGTATAATTCACCCCTCCACTTT
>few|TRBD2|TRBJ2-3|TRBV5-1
CASSPRGRDTDTQYF
TGCGCCAGCAGCCCCAGAGGGAGGGACACAGATACGCAGTATTTT
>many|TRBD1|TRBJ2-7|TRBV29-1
CSVEERTGTVIYEQYF
TGCAGCGTTGAAGAGCGAACCGGGACAGTAATTTACGAGCAGTACTTC
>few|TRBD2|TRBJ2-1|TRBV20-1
CSPRTSYNEQFF
TGCAGTCCAAGGACTAGCTACAATGAGCAGTTCTTC
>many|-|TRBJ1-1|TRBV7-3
CASSLSGVTEAFF
TGTGCCAGCAGCTTATCAGGGGTCACTGAAGCTTTCTTT
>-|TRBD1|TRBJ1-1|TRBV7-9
CASSSGDRWEDTEAFF
TGTGCCAGCAGCTCGGGGGACAGGTGGGAGGACACTGAAGCTTTCTTT
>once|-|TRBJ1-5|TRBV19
CASNQQGVNQPQHF
TGTGCCAGTAACCAACAGGGTGTCAATCAGCCCCAGCATTTT
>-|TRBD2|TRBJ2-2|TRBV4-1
CASSPSSGRAGTGELFF
TGCGCCAGCAGCCCCTCTAGCGGGAGGGCGGGGACCGGGGAGCTGTTTTTT
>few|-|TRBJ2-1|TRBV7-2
CASSRPGQTYSYNEQFF
TGTGCCAGCAGCCGACCCGGACAGACCTACTCCTACAATGAGCAGTTCTTC
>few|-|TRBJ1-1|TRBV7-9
CASSLVGTMNTEAFF
TGTGCCAGCAGCTTAGTGGGGACAATGAACACTGAAGCTTTCTTT
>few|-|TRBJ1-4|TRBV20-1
CSARRGSLNEKLFF
TGCAGTGCTAGAAGGGGATCTCTTAATGAAAAACTGTTTTTT
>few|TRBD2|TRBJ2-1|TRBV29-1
CSVVRLSGGMNEQFF
TGCAGCGTCGTAAGACTAAGCGGGGGGATGAATGAGCAGTTCTTC
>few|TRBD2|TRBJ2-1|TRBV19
CASTGGSDNEQFF
TGTGCCAGTACTGGCGGGAGCGACAATGAGCAGTTCTTC
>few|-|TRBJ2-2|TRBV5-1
CASSFRAGANTGELFF
TGCGCCAGCAGCTTCCGGGCAGGGGCAAACACCGGGGAGCTGTTTTTT
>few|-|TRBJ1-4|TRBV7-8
CASSTLMGASKETNEKLFF
TGTGCCAGCAGCACCCTCATGGGGGCAAGTAAGGAGACTAATGAAAAACTGTTTTTT
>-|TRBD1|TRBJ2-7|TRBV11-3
CASSIGGTGRSYEQYF
TGTGCCAGCAGCATAGGCGGGACAGGACGATCCTACGAGCAGTACTTC
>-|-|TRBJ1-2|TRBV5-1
CASSLEQGATYGYTF
TGCGCCAGCAGCTTGGAACAGGGAGCCACCTATGGCTACACCTTC
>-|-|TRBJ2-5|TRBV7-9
CASSFWGGGIQETQYF
TGTGCCAGCAGCTTTTGGGGGGGGGGCATCCAAGAGACCCAGTACTTC
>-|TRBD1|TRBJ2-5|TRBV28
CASKLTGVFETQYF
TGTGCCAGCAAGTTGACAGGGGTTTTCGAGACCCAGTACTTC
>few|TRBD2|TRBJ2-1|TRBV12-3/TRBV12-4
CASSGRGGSSYNEQFF
TGTGCCAGCAGCGGGAGGGGGGGAAGCTCCTACAATGAGCAGTTCTTC
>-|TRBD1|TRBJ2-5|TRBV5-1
CASSSTGDVGETQYF
TGCGCCAGCAGCTCAACAGGGGATGTGGGCGAGACCCAGTACTTC
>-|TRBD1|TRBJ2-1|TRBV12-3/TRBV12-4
CASRGGLTGSYNEQFF
TGTGCCAGCAGAGGGGGCTTGACAGGCTCGTACAATGAGCAGTTCTTC
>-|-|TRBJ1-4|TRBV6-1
CASSAYRSSQTGEEKLFF
TGTGCCAGCAGTGCCTACAGAAGCTCCCAAACCGGTGAGGAAAAACTGTTTTTT
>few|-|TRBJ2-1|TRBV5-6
CASSLVGYNNEQFF
TGTGCCAGCAGCTTGGTCGGCTACAACAATGAGCAGTTCTTC
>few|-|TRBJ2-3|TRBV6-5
CASSYERYSTDTQYF
TGTGCCAGCAGTTACGAGCGGTATAGCACAGATACGCAGTATTTT
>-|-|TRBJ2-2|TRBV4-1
CASSQEPTGELFF
TGCGCCAGCAGCCAAGAACCGACCGGGGAGCTGTTTTTT